The TCR beta chain described here comes from a study of T cell responses to AZD1222 COVID-19 vaccine. Assay used: immunoSEQ multiplex PCR; TCRdb lists only in-frame clones, some missing. The sample lists 14,000 or so clones, roughly four fifths occurring once. Broader study findings: Reports indicate that nearly half of spike-specific TCRs are directed at unmutated variant regions. Vaccine-associated CD4 TCRs spanned spike, dominant at 160-218 and 743-854.

The CDR3 is 10 residues long. CDR1 is SNHLY and CDR2 is FYNNEI in the germline V gene. The germline V and J ends were trimmed by 6 bases and 3 bases, with 2 bases remaining between them. Comments on this clone: Antigen specificity is unknown.

The source of this sequence is an adult who received the AZD1222 COVID-19 vaccine. The V and J genes are TRBV2 and TRBJ1-2, with D hard to call. Sample: peripheral blood, taken 28 days after the second AZD1222 dose. The CDR3 loop is CASRDYGYTF. The CDR3 nucleotides read TGTGCCAGCAGGGACTATGGCTACACCTTC.